This entry features one T cell receptor (beta chain) sequence. The sample is drawn from a study of technical replicates of blood from a handful of donors. Looked up from germline, CDR1 is SEHNR and CDR2 is FQNEAQ (reference sequence). CDR3 size: 15 residues. V lost 3 bases to trimming and J lost 6 bases, with 15 bases between them. Some clones are missing from TCRdb's copy, which holds only in-frame ones; the method was immunoSEQ multiplex PCR. The table lists 60,000 to 80,000 clones, roughly 92% of them singletons, with roughly 0.4% in the top ten. Source material: T cells isolated from PBMCs. The receptor's source is a human donor in good health. V and J are TRBV7-9 and TRBJ2-1; D not resolved. CDR3 in amino acids: CASSFKASAFNEQFF. CDR3 in DNA: TGTGCCAGCAGCTTCAAGGCGTCAGCGTTCAATGAGCAGTTCTTC.